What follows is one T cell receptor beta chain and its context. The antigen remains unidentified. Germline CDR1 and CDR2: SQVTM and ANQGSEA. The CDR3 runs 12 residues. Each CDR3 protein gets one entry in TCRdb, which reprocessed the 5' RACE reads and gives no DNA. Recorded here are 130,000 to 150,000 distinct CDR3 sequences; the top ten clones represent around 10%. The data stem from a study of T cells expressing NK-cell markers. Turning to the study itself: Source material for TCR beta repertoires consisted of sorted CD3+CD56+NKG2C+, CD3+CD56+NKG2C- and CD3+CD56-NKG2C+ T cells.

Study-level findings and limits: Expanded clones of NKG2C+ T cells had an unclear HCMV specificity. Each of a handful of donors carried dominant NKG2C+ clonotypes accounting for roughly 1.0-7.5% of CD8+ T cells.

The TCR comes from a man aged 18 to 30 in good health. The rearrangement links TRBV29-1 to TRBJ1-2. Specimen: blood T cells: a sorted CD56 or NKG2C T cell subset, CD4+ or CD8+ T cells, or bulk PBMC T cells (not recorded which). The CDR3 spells CSASSEGYGYTF.